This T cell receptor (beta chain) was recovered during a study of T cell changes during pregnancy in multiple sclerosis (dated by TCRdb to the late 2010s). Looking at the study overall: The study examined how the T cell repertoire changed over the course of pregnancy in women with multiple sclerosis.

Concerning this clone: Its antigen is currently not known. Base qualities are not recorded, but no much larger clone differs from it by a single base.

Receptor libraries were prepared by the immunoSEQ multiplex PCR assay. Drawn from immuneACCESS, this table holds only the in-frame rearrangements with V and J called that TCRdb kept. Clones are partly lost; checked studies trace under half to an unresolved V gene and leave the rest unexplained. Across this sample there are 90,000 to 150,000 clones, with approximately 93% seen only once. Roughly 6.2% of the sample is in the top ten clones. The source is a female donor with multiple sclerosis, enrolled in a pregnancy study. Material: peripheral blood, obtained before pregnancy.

CDR3 loop: CASSLRTPLSSYNSPLHF. The nucleotides read TGCGCCAGCAGCTTGCGGACACCCCTAAGCTCCTATAATTCACCCCTCCACTTT. The rearrangement combines TRBV5-1 with TRBJ1-6, with TRBD1 tentatively as D gene (5 bases match). V is shortened by 1 base, J by 0 bases, and the region joining them spans 14 bases. From the cysteine up to the phenylalanine, the CDR3 has a length of 18 residues. The retained sequence is limited to the CDR3, 54 bases, with the frame set at the first base. CDR1 and CDR2 were assigned from the germline V gene as SGHRS and YFSETQ.